Sequencing of this TCR beta chain was carried out in a study of PD-L1 blockade in urothelial cancer. Study background: Patients went on atezolizumab in the mid-2010s, receiving 1,200 mg intravenously every 3 weeks. The researchers analyzed blood 3 weeks (second dose) and 6 weeks after treatment start. Each patient had 0 to 3 earlier chemotherapy regimens.

General study findings and limits: Sub-median blood TCR clonality before treatment predicted longer survival.

Stated time point: pretreatment peripheral blood. Using immunoSEQ multiplex PCR, the repertoire was profiled, and TCRdb retains in-frame clones only, with some absent. Of approximately 18,000 clones in the sample, around nine tenths were seen once. Details on this clone: Its specificity is unknown.

This TCR derives from a man aged 65 to 85 with urothelial cancer. Here the sequenced sample was PBMCs, taken around atezolizumab (anti-PD-L1) treatment.

The CDR3 is CASSLRTGGNTEAFF. In DNA form, the CDR3 reads TGTGCCAGCAGCTTACGGACAGGGGGGAACACTGAAGCTTTCTTT. The chain has TRBV7-6 and TRBJ1-1; the match to TRBD1 covers 10 bases. The CDR3 extends over 15 amino acids. Germline V gives CDR1 SGHVS, CDR2 FNYEAQ. Trimming removed 2 bases from V and 1 base from J; junction bases left unmatched: 1. Combining the CDR3 with reference TRBV7-6 and TRBJ1-1 gives the whole variable domain GAGVSQSPRYKVTKRGQDVALRCDPISGHVSLYWYRQALGQGPEFLTYFNYEAQQDKSGLPNDRFSAERPEGSISTLTIQRTEQRDSAMYRCASSLRTGGNTEAFFGQGTRLTVV.